These 21 T cell receptor beta chains were sequenced from one sample in a study of cytomegalovirus exposure and HLA in healthy donors. The PCR used 60 Vbeta and 13 Jbeta primers. Some clones are missing from TCRdb's copy, which holds only in-frame ones; the method was immunoSEQ multiplex PCR. The sample shows around 140,000 clones, around 70% of them seen only once. What was sequenced was PBMCs. These receptors were taken from a woman aged 60-75 years in good health and CMV-seropositive.

The chain uses TRBV19 and TRBJ2-5, with D tentatively TRBD1 (5 bases). The CDR3 totals 13 residues. Germline V lookup: CDR1 LNHDA, CDR2 SQIVND (reference sequence). Trimming cost V 3 bases and J 3 bases, with 8 bases left between them. The CDR3 bases are TGTGCCAGTAGTATTCGCAGGGAAGAGACCCAGTACTTC. This encodes CASSIRREETQYF. The full variable domain, completed using reference TRBV19 and TRBJ2-5, is DGGITQSPKYLFRKEGQNVTLSCEQNLNHDAMYWYRQDPGQGLRLIYYSQIVNDFQKGDIAEGYSVSREKKESFPLTVTSAQKNPTAFYLCASSIRREETQYFGPGTRLLVL.

This clone was seen a few times. The V and J genes are TRBV15 and TRBJ1-2; D is undetermined. The CDR3 consists of 15 residues. Germline CDR1 is LNHNV and CDR2 is YYDKDF (reference sequence). V lost 0 bases to trimming and J lost 0 bases, with 8 bases between them. Written as DNA, the CDR3 is TGTGCCACCAGCAGAGATCGGGATTCTAACTATGGCTACACCTTC. Translating it yields CATSRDRDSNYGYTF.

V gene TRBV29-1 combines with J gene TRBJ1-1; D possibly corresponds to TRBD1 (5 bases). Germline V gene sequence: CDR1 SQVTM, CDR2 ANQGSEA. With 7 bases removed from V and 6 bases from J, the gap between germline ends came to 12 bases. The CDR3 sequence is 11 residues long. The CDR3 DNA follows: TGCAGCGCCAGACAGTTCGCTGAAGCTTTCTTT. Its translation: CSARQFAEAFF. Full variable domain (remainder filled in from reference TRBV29-1 and TRBJ1-1): SAVISQKPSRDICQRGTSLTIQCQVDSQVTMMFWYRQQPGQSLTLIATANQGSEATYESGFVIDKFPISRPNLTFSTLTVSNMSPEDSSIYLCSARQFAEAFFGQGTRLTVV.

The chain uses TRBV10-3 and TRBJ1-2; 9 nucleotides line up with TRBD1. Germline V gene data show CDR1 as ENHRY and CDR2 as SYGVKD. With V trimmed by 3 bases and J by 3 bases, 11 bases remained unmatched. This CDR3 region has 17 residues. DNA of the CDR3: TGTGCCATCAGTGATGACCCCGGGACAGGGACTTACTATGGCTACACCTTC. It translates to CAISDDPGTGTYYGYTF.

The CDR3 nucleotides read TGTGCCAGCAGCTCAAGTCATGCAGGGAGCACAGATACGCAGTATTTT. It translates to CASSSSHAGSTDTQYF. The chain recombines TRBV7-9 with TRBJ2-3, with D possibly TRBD1 on 5 matching bases. Germline values: CDR1 SEHNR, CDR2 FQNEAQ (reference sequence). V shed 4 bases and J shed 0 bases, with 14 bases lying between them. The CDR3 contains 16 residues.

This rearrangement joins TRBV9 to TRBJ2-5, with 7 bases identical to TRBD1. The CDR3 has 15 residues. V shed 3 bases and J 2 bases; nucleotides not matched to a gene: 7. Per the germline V gene, CDR1 is SGDLS and CDR2 is YYNGEE. Here the CDR3 reads CASSATGTAQETQYF. The CDR3 region has the DNA TGTGCCAGCAGCGCTACCGGGACAGCACAAGAGACCCAGTACTTC.

This chain joins TRBV28 and TRBJ1-1; 7 positions agree with TRBD1. Trimming took 3 bases from V and 7 from J; bases not matched to a gene: 11. CDR1 MDHEN and CDR2 SYDVKM come from the germline V gene. The CDR3 totals 15 residues. The CDR3 protein is CASSFSGRGRIEAFF. CDR3 sequence (DNA): TGTGCCAGCAGTTTCTCTGGTAGGGGGCGAATTGAAGCTTTCTTT. Full variable domain (remainder filled in from reference TRBV28 and TRBJ1-1): DVKVTQSSRYLVKRTGEKVFLECVQDMDHENMFWYRQDPGLGLRLIYFSYDVKMKEKGDIPEGYSVSREKKERFSLILESASTNQTSMYLCASSFSGRGRIEAFFGQGTRLTVV.

The V call is TRBV5-5, the J call TRBJ1-1, with 8 bases identical to TRBD1. This CDR3 spans 15 amino acids. Germline loops: CDR1 SGHKS, CDR2 YYEKEE (reference sequence). Unmatched junction bases numbered 10, after V lost 4 bases and J lost 5 bases. The CDR3 nucleotides are TGTGCCAGCAGCGGGACAGGTGGCGGCAAAACTGAAGCTTTCTTT. It encodes CASSGTGGGKTEAFF. The full variable domain, completed using reference TRBV5-5 and TRBJ1-1, is DAGVTQSPTHLIKTRGQQVTLRCSPISGHKSVSWYQQVLGQGPQFIFQYYEKEERGRGNFPDRFSARQFPNYSSELNVNALLLGDSALYLCASSGTGGGKTEAFFGQGTRLTVV.

The chain combines TRBV6-5 with TRBJ1-3, with D hard to call. V was cut by 0 bases and J by 0 bases, with 3 bases left in between. Germline-derived CDR1 and CDR2 are MNHEY and SVGAGI. This CDR3 comprises 14 residues. The CDR3 loop is CASSYSISGNTIYF. The CDR3 DNA is TGTGCCAGCAGTTACTCCATCTCTGGAAACACCATATATTTT.

The chain joins TRBV6-1 to TRBJ1-5; a possible D gene is TRBD1 (5 bases). CDR3 size: 13 residues. Germline V lookup: CDR1 MNHNS, CDR2 SASEGT. V lost 6 bases and J 3 bases, leaving 9 bases between the germline ends. The CDR3 protein is CASRDSDNQPQHF. For the CDR3, the DNA is TGTGCCAGCAGAGACAGCGACAATCAGCCCCAGCATTTT.

The gene calls are TRBV2 and TRBJ2-3; TRBD2 matches at 7 bases. The germline V gene has CDR1 SNHLY and CDR2 FYNNEI. CDR3 length: 15 amino acids. After removal of 5 bases from V and 0 bases from J, the junction contained 5 bases not matched to a gene. The DNA of the CDR3 is TGTGCCAGCAGTTGGAGTAGCGGGAGCACAGATACGCAGTATTTT. It is translated as CASSWSSGSTDTQYF.

The rearrangement uses TRBV27 and TRBJ2-3, with 8 bases lining up with TRBD2. Per the germline V gene, CDR1 is MNHEY and CDR2 is SMNVEV (reference sequence). The CDR3 has 15 residues. Trimming removed 5 bases from V and 3 bases from J; junction bases left unmatched: 7. CDR3 loop: CASSPGLGLTDTQYF. CDR3 nucleotides: TGTGCCAGCAGTCCGGGACTAGGATTAACAGATACGCAGTATTTT.

V and J are TRBV28 and TRBJ1-5, with D uncertain. Germline V CDR1 and CDR2: MDHEN, SYDVKM. This CDR3 has 17 residues. Deletions cut 4 bases from V and 0 bases from J, with 16 bases between. CDR3 DNA sequence: TGTGCCAGCAGTTCTGAGGCAACGGGGTATAGCAATCAGCCCCAGCATTTT. Translating gives CASSSEATGYSNQPQHF.

The chain joins TRBV19 to TRBJ1-5; 9 bases align to TRBD1. J gave up 0 bases and V 5 bases, and 2 bases lay outside the gene matches. Germline CDR1 and CDR2: LNHDA and SQIVND (reference sequence). The CDR3 has 15 amino acids. The CDR3 coding sequence is TGTGCCAGTAGTGGGACAGGGTATAGCAATCAGCCCCAGCATTTT. Amino acid sequence: CASSGTGYSNQPQHF.

The rearrangement joins TRBV9 to TRBJ1-1, with 8 bases that match TRBD1. This CDR3 has 19 amino acids. Germline loops: CDR1 SGDLS, CDR2 YYNGEE. With V trimmed by 0 bases and J by 4 bases, 17 bases remained unmatched. The CDR3 spells CASSVESRGFRTGGTEAFF. DNA for the CDR3: TGTGCCAGCAGCGTAGAATCTCGGGGGTTCCGTACAGGGGGCACTGAAGCTTTCTTT. Using reference TRBV9 and TRBJ1-1 for the parts outside the CDR3, the full variable domain is DSGVTQTPKHLITATGQRVTLRCSPRSGDLSVYWYQQSLDQGLQFLIQYYNGEERAKGNILERFSAQQFPDLHSELNLSSLELGDSALYFCASSVESRGFRTGGTEAFFGQGTRLTVV.

The rearrangement uses TRBV25-1 and TRBJ1-1; possibly TRBD1 for D (5 bases). The CDR3 length is 12 residues. Trimming pared 4 bases from V and 8 bases from J, leaving 11 bases between. Per the germline V gene, CDR1 is MGHDK and CDR2 is SYGVNS. The CDR3 here is CASSARTREAFF. The CDR3 DNA reads as TGTGCCAGCAGTGCCCGGACAAGAGAAGCTTTCTTT.

The J gene is TRBJ2-2, the V gene TRBV11-2, with TRBD2 identical over 7 bases. Trimming took 2 bases from V and 1 from J; bases not matched to a gene: 1. Germline CDR1 is SGHAT and CDR2 is FQNNGV. The length of the CDR3 is 15 residues. The CDR3 bases are TGTGCCAGCAGCTTAACGGGAGGGAACACCGGGGAGCTGTTTTTT. Its translation is CASSLTGGNTGELFF.

The V and J genes are TRBV5-6 and TRBJ2-5, with 7 positions matching TRBD1. The germline V gene has CDR1 SGHDT and CDR2 YYEEEE. With V trimmed by 4 bases and J by 5 bases, 5 bases remained unmatched. CDR3 length: 13 amino acids. The CDR3 spells CASSLGTEETQYF. The CDR3 coding sequence is TGTGCCAGCAGCCTCGGGACAGAGGAGACCCAGTACTTC.

The rearrangement joins TRBV5-1 to TRBJ1-1; a possible D gene is TRBD1 (6 bases). Trimming cost V 5 bases and J 5 bases, with 16 bases left between them. The CDR3 consists of 14 residues. Germline loops: CDR1 SGHRS, CDR2 YFSETQ. In nucleotides, the CDR3 is TGCGCCAGCAGGCACAGGGTGAACAGAACTGAAGCTTTCTTT. Its translation: CASRHRVNRTEAFF.

The chain combines TRBV9 with TRBJ2-3; 9 positions agree with TRBD1. This CDR3 region has 16 residues. J was trimmed by 2 bases and V by 4 bases; bases with no gene match: 8. Germline CDR1 SGDLS, CDR2 YYNGEE. The CDR3 DNA is TGTGCCAGCAGCTCACAGGGGGCTGCGATCACAGATACGCAGTATTTT. It encodes CASSSQGAAITDTQYF.

The chain carries TRBV29-1 and TRBJ2-7; 8 nucleotides match TRBD1. Per the germline V gene, CDR1 is SQVTM and CDR2 is ANQGSEA. With V trimmed by 5 bases and J by 2 bases, 5 bases remained unmatched. There are 13 residues in the CDR3. The CDR3 DNA sequence: TGCAGCGTTTACGGACAGGGTACCTACGAGCAGTACTTC. Translation: CSVYGQGTYEQYF.